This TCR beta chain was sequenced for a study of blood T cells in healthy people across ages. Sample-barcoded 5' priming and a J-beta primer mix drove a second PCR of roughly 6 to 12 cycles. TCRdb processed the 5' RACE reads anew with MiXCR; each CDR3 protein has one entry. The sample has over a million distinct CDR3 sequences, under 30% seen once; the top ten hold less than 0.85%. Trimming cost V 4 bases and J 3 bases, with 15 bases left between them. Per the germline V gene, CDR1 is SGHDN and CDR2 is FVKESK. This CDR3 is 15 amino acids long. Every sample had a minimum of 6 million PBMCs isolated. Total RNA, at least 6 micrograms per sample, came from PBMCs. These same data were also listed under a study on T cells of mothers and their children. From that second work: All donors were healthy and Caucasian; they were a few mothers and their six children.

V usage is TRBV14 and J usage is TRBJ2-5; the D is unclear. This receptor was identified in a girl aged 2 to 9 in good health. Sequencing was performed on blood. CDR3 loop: CASSPLKHGEETQYF. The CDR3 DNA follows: TGTGCCAGCAGCCCCCTCAAACACGGAGAAGAGACCCAGTACTTC.